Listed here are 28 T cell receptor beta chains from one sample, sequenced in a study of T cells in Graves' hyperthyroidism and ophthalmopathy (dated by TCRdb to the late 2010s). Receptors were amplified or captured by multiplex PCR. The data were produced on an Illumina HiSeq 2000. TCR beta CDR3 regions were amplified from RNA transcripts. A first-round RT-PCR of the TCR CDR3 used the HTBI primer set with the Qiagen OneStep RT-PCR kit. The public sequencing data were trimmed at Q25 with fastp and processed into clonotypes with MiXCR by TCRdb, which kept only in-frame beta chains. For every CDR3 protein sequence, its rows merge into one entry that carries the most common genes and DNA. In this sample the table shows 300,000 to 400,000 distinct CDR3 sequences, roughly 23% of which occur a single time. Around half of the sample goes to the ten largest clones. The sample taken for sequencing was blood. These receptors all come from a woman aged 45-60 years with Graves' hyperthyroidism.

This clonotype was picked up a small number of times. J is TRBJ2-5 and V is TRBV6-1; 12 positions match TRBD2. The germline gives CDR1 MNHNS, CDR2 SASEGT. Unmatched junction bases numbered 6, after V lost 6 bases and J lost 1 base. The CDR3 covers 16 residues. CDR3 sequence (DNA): TGTGCCAGCAGGCAGAAACTAGCGGGGGGCCAAGAGACCCAGTACTTC. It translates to CASRQKLAGGQETQYF.

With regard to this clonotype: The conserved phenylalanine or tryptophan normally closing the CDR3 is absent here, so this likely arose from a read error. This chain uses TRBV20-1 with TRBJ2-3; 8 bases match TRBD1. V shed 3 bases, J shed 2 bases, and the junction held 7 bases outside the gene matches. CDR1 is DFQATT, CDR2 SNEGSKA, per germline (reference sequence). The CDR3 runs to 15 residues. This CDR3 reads CSASPGQGLTDTQYS. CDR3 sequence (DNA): TGCAGTGCTAGCCCCGGACAGGGCCTCACAGATACGCAGTATTCT.

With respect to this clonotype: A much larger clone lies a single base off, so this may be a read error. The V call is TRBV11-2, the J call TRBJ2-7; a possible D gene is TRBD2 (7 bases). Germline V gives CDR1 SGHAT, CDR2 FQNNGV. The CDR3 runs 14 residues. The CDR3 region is CASGRGGVSYEQHF. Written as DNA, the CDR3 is TGTGCCAGCGGGCGAGGGGGGGTCTCCTACGAGCAGCACTTC.

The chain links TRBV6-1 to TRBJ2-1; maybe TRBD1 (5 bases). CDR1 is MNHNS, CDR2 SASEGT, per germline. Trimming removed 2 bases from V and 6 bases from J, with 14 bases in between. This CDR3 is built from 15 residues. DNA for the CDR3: TGTGCCAGCAGTGAAAGGGGCAGCCTTATCAATGAGCAGTTCTTC. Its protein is CASSERGSLINEQFF.

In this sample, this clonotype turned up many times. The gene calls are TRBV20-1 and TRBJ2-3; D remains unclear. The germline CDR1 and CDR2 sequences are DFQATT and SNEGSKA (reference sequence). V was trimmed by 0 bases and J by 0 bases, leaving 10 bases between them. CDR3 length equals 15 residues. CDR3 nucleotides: TGCAGTGCTAGAGATGCGGCTTCTAGCACAGATACGCAGTATTTT. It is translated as CSARDAASSTDTQYF.

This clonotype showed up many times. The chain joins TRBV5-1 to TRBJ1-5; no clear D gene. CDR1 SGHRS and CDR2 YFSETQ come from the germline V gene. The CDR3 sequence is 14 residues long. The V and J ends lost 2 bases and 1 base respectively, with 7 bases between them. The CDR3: CASSFDGSNQPQHF. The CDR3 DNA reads TGCGCCAGCAGCTTCGACGGAAGCAATCAGCCCCAGCATTTT.

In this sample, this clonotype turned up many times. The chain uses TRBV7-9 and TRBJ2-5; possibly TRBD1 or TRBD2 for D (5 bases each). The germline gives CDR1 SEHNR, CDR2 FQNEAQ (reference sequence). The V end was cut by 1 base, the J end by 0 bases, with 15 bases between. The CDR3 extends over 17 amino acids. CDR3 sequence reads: CASSLGDMGVYQETQYF. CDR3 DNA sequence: TGTGCCAGCAGCTTAGGGGATATGGGGGTGTACCAAGAGACCCAGTACTTC.

CDR3 protein: CASSQDIGSSYNEQFF. CDR3 sequence (DNA): TGTGCCAGCAGCCAAGATATAGGGAGCTCCTACAATGAGCAGTTCTTC. The chain recombines TRBV14 with TRBJ2-1; a possible D gene is TRBD2 (5 bases). The CDR3 length is 16 residues. In germline, CDR1 is SGHDN, CDR2 FVKESK. The ends were cut back, 0 bases at V and 0 bases at J, with 9 bases in the middle.

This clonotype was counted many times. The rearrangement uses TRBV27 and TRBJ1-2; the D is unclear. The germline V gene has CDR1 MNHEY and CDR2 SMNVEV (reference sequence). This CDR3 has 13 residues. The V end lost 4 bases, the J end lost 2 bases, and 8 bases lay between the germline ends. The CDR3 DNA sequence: TGTGCCAGCAGTTCGGGCGGAAACTATGGCTACACCTTC. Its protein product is CASSSGGNYGYTF.

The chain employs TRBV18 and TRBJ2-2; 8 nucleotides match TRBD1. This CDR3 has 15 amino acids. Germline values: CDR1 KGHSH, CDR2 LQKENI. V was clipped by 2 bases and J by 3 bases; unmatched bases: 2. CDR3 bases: TGTGCCAGCTCACCAAAACAGGGGGACACCGGGGAGCTGTTTTTT. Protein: CASSPKQGDTGELFF.

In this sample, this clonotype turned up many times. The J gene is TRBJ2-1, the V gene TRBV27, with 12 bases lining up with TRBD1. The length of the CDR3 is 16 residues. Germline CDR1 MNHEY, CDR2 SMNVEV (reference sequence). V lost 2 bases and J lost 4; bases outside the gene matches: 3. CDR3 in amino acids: CASSLGTGGFYNEQFF. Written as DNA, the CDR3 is TGTGCCAGCAGTTTAGGGACAGGGGGCTTTTACAATGAGCAGTTCTTC.

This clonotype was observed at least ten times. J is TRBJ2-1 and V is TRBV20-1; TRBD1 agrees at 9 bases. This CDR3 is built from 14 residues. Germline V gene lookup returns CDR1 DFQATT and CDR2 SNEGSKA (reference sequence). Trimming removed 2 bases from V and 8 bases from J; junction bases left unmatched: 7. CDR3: CSARTGGPIDEQFF. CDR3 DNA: TGCAGTGCTAGAACAGGGGGCCCTATTGATGAGCAGTTCTTC.

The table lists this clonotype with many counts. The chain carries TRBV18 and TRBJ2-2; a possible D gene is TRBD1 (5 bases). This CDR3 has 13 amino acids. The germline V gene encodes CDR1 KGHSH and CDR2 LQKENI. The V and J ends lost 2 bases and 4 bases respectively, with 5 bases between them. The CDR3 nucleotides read TGTGCCAGCTCACCAAGGGGCACCGGGGAGCTGTTTTTT. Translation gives CASSPRGTGELFF.

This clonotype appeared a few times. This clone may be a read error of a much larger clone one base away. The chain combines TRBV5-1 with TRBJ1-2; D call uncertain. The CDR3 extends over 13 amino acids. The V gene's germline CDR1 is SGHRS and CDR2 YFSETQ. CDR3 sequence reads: CASSLDVNYDYTF. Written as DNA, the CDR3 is TGCGCCAGCAGCTTGGACGTCAACTATGACTACACCTTC.

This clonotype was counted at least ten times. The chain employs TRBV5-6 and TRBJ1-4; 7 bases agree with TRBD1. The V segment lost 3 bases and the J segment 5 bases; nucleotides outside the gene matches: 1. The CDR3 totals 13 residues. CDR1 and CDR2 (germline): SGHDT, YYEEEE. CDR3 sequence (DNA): TGTGCCAGCAGCTCGGGACAGAATGAAAAACTGTTTTTT. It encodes CASSSGQNEKLFF.

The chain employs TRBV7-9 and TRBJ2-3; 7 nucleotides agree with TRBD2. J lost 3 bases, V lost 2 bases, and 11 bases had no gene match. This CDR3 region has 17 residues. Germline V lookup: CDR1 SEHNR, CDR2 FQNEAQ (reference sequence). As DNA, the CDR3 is TGTGCCAGCAGCTTAAGGGTTGCGGGAGTGGGTACAGATACGCAGTATTTT. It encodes CASSLRVAGVGTDTQYF. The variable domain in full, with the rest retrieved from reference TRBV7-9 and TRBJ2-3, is DTGVSQNPRHKITKRGQNVTFRCDPISEHNRLYWYRQTLGQGPEFLTYFQNEAQLEKSRLLSDRFSAERPKGSFSTLEIQRTEQGDSAMYLCASSLRVAGVGTDTQYFGPGTRLTVL.

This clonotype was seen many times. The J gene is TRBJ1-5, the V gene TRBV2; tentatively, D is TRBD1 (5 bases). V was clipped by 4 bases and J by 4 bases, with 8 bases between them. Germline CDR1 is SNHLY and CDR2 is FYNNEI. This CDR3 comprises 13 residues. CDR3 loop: CASSGWGNQPQHF. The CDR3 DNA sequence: TGTGCCAGCAGTGGTTGGGGGAATCAGCCCCAGCATTTT.

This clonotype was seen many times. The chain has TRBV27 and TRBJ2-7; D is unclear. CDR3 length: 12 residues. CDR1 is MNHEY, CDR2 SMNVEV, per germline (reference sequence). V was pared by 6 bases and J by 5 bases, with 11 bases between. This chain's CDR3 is CASRRSLDEQYF. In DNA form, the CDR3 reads TGTGCCAGCAGACGATCGCTGGACGAGCAGTACTTC.

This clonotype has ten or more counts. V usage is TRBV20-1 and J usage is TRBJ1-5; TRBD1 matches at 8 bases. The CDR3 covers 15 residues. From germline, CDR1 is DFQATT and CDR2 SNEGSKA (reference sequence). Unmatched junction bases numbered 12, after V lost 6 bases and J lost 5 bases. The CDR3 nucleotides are TGCAGTGCCCCGACAGGGGCTTCAACCTATCAGCCCCAGCATTTT. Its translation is CSAPTGASTYQPQHF.

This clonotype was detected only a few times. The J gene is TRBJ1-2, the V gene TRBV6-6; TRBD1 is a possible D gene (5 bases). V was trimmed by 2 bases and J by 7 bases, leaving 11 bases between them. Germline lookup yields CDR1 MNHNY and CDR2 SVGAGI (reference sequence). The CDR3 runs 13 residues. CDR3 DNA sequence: TGTGCCAGCAGTTACGGCGGGGGAGGTGGCTACACCTTC. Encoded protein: CASSYGGGGGYTF.

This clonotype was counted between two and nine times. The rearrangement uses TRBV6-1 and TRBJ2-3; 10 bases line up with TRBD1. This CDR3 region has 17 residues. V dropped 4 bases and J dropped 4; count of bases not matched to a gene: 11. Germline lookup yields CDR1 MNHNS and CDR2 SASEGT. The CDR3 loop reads CASSALAGTGVADTQYF. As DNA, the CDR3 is TGTGCCAGCAGTGCCCTAGCCGGGACAGGGGTTGCAGATACGCAGTATTTT.

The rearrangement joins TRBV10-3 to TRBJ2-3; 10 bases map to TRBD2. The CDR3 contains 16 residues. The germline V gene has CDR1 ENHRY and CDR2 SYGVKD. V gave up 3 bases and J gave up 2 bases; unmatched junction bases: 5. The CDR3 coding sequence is TGTGCCATCAGTGACACCGGGACTAGCGACACAGATACGCAGTATTTT. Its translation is CAISDTGTSDTDTQYF.

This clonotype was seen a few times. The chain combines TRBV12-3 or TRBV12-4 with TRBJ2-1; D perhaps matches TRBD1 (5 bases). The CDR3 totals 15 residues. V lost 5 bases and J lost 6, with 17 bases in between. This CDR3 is CASSPQGFDINEQFF. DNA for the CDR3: TGTGCCAGCAGTCCTCAGGGTTTTGACATCAATGAGCAGTTCTTC.

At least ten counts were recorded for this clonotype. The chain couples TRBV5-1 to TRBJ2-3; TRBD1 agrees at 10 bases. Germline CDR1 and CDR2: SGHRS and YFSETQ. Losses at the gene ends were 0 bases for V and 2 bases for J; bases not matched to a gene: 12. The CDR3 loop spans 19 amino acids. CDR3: CASSLATGGSFLSTDTQYF. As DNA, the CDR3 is TGCGCCAGCAGCTTGGCGACAGGGGGCTCTTTCCTTTCCACAGATACGCAGTATTTT.

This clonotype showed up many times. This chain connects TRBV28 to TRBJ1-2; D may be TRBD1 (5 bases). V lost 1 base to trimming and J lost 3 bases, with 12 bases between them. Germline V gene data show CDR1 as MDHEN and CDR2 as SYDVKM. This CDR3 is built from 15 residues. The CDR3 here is CASSLFGGGDYGYTF. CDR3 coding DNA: TGTGCCAGCAGTTTATTCGGTGGGGGAGACTATGGCTACACCTTC.

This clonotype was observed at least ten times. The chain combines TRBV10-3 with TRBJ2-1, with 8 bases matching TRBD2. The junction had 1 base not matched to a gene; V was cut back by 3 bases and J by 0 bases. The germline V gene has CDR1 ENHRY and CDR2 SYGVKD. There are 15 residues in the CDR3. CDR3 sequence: CAISEAGVSYNEQFF. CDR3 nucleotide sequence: TGTGCCATCAGTGAAGCGGGAGTCTCCTACAATGAGCAGTTCTTC.

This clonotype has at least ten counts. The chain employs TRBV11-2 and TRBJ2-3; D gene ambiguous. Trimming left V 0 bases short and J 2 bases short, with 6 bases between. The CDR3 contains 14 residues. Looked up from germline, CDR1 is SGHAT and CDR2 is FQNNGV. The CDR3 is CASSLEGPTDTQYF. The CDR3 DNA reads TGTGCCAGCAGCTTAGAGGGTCCCACAGATACGCAGTATTTT.

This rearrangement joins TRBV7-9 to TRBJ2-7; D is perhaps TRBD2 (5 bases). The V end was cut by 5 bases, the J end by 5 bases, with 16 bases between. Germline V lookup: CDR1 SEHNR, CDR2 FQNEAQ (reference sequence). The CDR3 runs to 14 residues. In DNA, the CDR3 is TGTGCCAGCAGCGACTCGAGGGCGGTAAACGAGCAGTACTTC. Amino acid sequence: CASSDSRAVNEQYF.